These 18 T cell receptor beta chains were sequenced from one sample in a study of T cell repertoires in cytomegalovirus infection. TCRdb called the reads again in MiXCR, with one record for every CDR3 protein. The table includes approximately 160,000 distinct CDR3 sequences, about 15% detected once. Source material: CD8+ T cells from PBMCs. The receptors shown here come from a human donor in good health (CMV status not recorded). Some clones in this sample may be carry-over from other donors' samples.

A few counts support this clonotype. The J gene is TRBJ2-1, the V gene TRBV7-6; TRBD2 agrees at 8 bases. J gave up 9 bases and V 5 bases, and 18 bases lay outside the gene matches. The CDR3 length is 17 residues. Germline V lookup: CDR1 SGHVS, CDR2 FNYEAQ. CDR3 nucleotides: TGTGCCAGCAGCGTAGTCGGTCGGGAGGGCCGTTGGGTTGAGCAGTTCTTC. Its protein product is CASSVVGREGRWVEQFF.

The CDR3 loop is CASSLRRTGVTGELFF. CDR3 bases: TGTGCCAGCAGCTTAAGACGTACAGGGGTCACCGGGGAGCTGTTTTTT. The V and J genes are TRBV7-2 and TRBJ2-2; 7 bases fit TRBD1. The V gene's germline CDR1 is SGHTA and CDR2 FQGNSA. J was trimmed by 4 bases and V by 2 bases; bases with no gene match: 7. This CDR3 is 16 amino acids long.

This clonotype was seen a few times. The V gene is TRBV20-1, the J gene TRBJ2-3; 7 bases agree with TRBD2. V lost 0 bases to trimming and J lost 4 bases; unmatched junction nucleotides: 10. This CDR3 is built from 16 residues. Germline lookup yields CDR1 DFQATT and CDR2 SNEGSKA (reference sequence). The CDR3 sequence is CSARDPGAGSPDTQYF. CDR3 coding DNA: TGCAGTGCTAGAGATCCCGGAGCGGGGAGCCCAGATACGCAGTATTTT.

The sample holds a few counts of this clonotype. The chain links TRBV6-2 or TRBV6-3 to TRBJ2-5; 10 bases are shared with TRBD2. V shed 9 bases, J shed 3 bases, and the junction held 13 bases outside the gene matches. The germline gives CDR1 MNHEY, CDR2 SVGEGT. The CDR3 totals 16 residues. DNA for the CDR3: TGTGCCAGTGGCGGGACTAGCGACCGGTACGAAGAGACCCAGTACTTC. As protein: CASGGTSDRYEETQYF.

The chain uses TRBV6-2 or TRBV6-3 and TRBJ2-7; TRBD1 agrees at 9 bases. The CDR3 has 14 amino acids. V dropped 0 bases and J dropped 6; count of bases not matched to a gene: 3. Germline V gene sequence: CDR1 MNHEY, CDR2 SVGEGT. CDR3 sequence reads: CASSYSDRGPEQYF. In DNA, the CDR3 is TGTGCCAGCAGTTACTCGGACAGGGGCCCCGAGCAGTACTTC.

There are many counts of this clonotype. The V and J genes are TRBV7-2 and TRBJ2-1, with TRBD2 matching 10 bases. With V trimmed by 8 bases and J by 7 bases, 11 bases remained unmatched. Germline V gene sequence: CDR1 SGHTA, CDR2 FQGNSA. This CDR3 is 15 amino acids long. CDR3 in amino acids: CASGPSSGGKNEQFF. CDR3 nucleotides: TGTGCCAGCGGACCGTCTAGCGGGGGTAAGAATGAGCAGTTCTTC.

This clonotype appeared a few times. The chain is built from TRBV7-8 and TRBJ1-2; D not resolved. The V gene lost 8 bases and the J gene lost 7 bases, with 20 bases spanning the gap. CDR1 and CDR2 from the germline V gene are SGHVS and FQNEAQ. The CDR3 has 14 amino acids. The CDR3 loop is CASDSTVWRLGYTF. CDR3 coding DNA: TGTGCCAGCGACTCGACCGTCTGGAGGCTTGGCTACACCTTC.

The chain recombines TRBV7-8 with TRBJ2-2; TRBD1 agrees at 11 bases. With V trimmed by 0 bases and J by 0 bases, 0 bases remained unmatched. Germline lookup yields CDR1 SGHVS and CDR2 FQNEAQ. The CDR3 covers 17 residues. CDR3 DNA sequence: TGTGCCAGCAGCTTAGCGGGACAGGGGGCGAACACCGGGGAGCTGTTTTTT. Its translation is CASSLAGQGANTGELFF.

This clonotype was picked up a small number of times. The rearrangement joins TRBV7-2 to TRBJ2-3, with 8 bases lining up with TRBD2. The V gene end was trimmed by 1 base and the J gene end by 4 bases; junction bases not matched to a gene: 7. CDR3 size: 16 residues. Germline V gene lookup returns CDR1 SGHTA and CDR2 FQGNSA. CDR3 loop: CASSLVREEGADTQYF. The CDR3 DNA reads TGTGCCAGCAGCTTAGTGCGGGAGGAGGGGGCAGATACGCAGTATTTT.

This clonotype was counted between two and nine times. The chain has TRBV7-2 and TRBJ2-5; 13 nucleotides agree with TRBD2. In germline, CDR1 is SGHTA, CDR2 FQGNSA. This CDR3 spans 16 amino acids. With 5 bases clipped from V and 5 bases from J, the junction kept 8 bases outside the gene matches. The CDR3 nucleotides read TGTGCCAGCAGCGAGGAACTAGCGGGGGGGCGGGAGACCCAGTACTTC. Translated: CASSEELAGGRETQYF.

The chain carries TRBV7-2 and TRBJ2-1; D remains unclear. V dropped 1 base and J dropped 0 bases, with 7 bases sitting between them. Germline values: CDR1 SGHTA, CDR2 FQGNSA. The CDR3 covers 15 residues. This chain's CDR3 is CASSLVYDSYNEQFF. The CDR3 DNA sequence: TGTGCCAGCAGCTTAGTGTACGACTCCTACAATGAGCAGTTCTTC. The complete variable domain, with remaining parts taken from reference TRBV7-2 and TRBJ2-1, reads GAGVSQSPSNKVTEKGKDVELRCDPISGHTALYWYRQSLGQGLEFLIYFQGNSAPDKSGLPSDRFSAERTGGSVSTLTIQRTQQEDSAVYLCASSLVYDSYNEQFFGPGTRLTVL.

This clonotype was seen a few times. This chain uses TRBV7-9 with TRBJ1-6; possibly TRBD1 for D (5 bases). V lost 5 bases, J lost 3 bases, and 11 bases lay in between. The CDR3 sequence is 15 residues long. Germline V gene lookup returns CDR1 SEHNR and CDR2 FQNEAQ (reference sequence). This chain's CDR3 is CASSRIDSYNSPLHF. CDR3 nucleotide sequence: TGTGCCAGCAGCCGCATAGACAGCTATAATTCACCCCTCCACTTT.

This chain uses TRBV28 with TRBJ2-5, with D possibly being TRBD1 (5 bases). V dropped 4 bases and J dropped 1 base, with 10 bases sitting between them. The CDR3 is 14 amino acids. Germline V gene lookup returns CDR1 MDHEN and CDR2 SYDVKM. CDR3 sequence reads: CASSSGPTQETQYF. CDR3 DNA sequence: TGTGCCAGCAGTTCAGGGCCAACCCAAGAGACCCAGTACTTC.

The chain uses TRBV2 and TRBJ1-6; D is possibly TRBD1 (5 bases). CDR1 and CDR2 from the germline V gene are SNHLY and FYNNEI. V lost 6 bases and J 17 bases, leaving 14 bases between the germline ends. The CDR3 length is 11 residues. The CDR3 reads CASRGTGRFHF. CDR3 nucleotide sequence: TGTGCCAGCAGGGGGACGGGACGGTTCCACTTT.

This clonotype was seen a few times. This chain connects TRBV14 to TRBJ2-1; TRBD2 matches at 7 bases. V lost 4 bases to trimming and J lost 1 base; unmatched junction nucleotides: 4. CDR3 length: 15 residues. Germline-derived CDR1 and CDR2 are SGHDN and FVKESK. The CDR3 reads CASSPTSRSYNEQFF. The DNA of the CDR3 is TGTGCCAGCAGCCCGACTAGCAGATCCTACAATGAGCAGTTCTTC. The full variable domain, completed using reference TRBV14 and TRBJ2-1, is EAGVTQFPSHSVIEKGQTVTLRCDPISGHDNLYWYRRVMGKEIKFLLHFVKESKQDESGMPNNRFLAERTGGTYSTLKVQPAELEDSGVYFCASSPTSRSYNEQFFGPGTRLTVL.

The rearrangement uses TRBV7-6 and TRBJ2-1; 7 positions agree with TRBD2. V gave up 4 bases and J gave up 6 bases; unmatched junction bases: 9. This CDR3 has 15 residues. Looked up from germline, CDR1 is SGHVS and CDR2 is FNYEAQ. DNA for the CDR3: TGTGCCAGCAGCTCACGACTAGCAGCAATCAATGAGCAGTTCTTC. The encoded protein is CASSSRLAAINEQFF. The full variable domain, in which reference TRBV7-6 and TRBJ2-1 provide the parts outside the CDR3, is GAGVSQSPRYKVTKRGQDVALRCDPISGHVSLYWYRQALGQGPEFLTYFNYEAQQDKSGLPNDRFSAERPEGSISTLTIQRTEQRDSAMYRCASSSRLAAINEQFFGPGTRLTVL.

The gene calls are TRBV28 and TRBJ2-1; TRBD2 aligns across 14 bases. The CDR3 spans 19 residues. CDR1 is MDHEN and CDR2 is SYDVKM in the germline V gene. Trimming removed 6 bases from V and 1 base from J; junction bases left unmatched: 11. CDR3 sequence reads: CASRRAGTSGSGSYNEQFF. DNA for the CDR3: TGTGCCAGCAGACGGGCCGGGACTAGCGGGAGTGGGTCCTACAATGAGCAGTTCTTC.

The sample holds a few counts of this clonotype. This rearrangement joins TRBV6-2 or TRBV6-3 to TRBJ2-3; 7 positions agree with TRBD1. The CDR3 contains 18 residues. Germline V gene sequence: CDR1 MNHEY, CDR2 SVGEGT. The junction had 11 bases not matched to a gene; V was cut back by 2 bases and J by 0 bases. The CDR3 sequence: CASSYQYAGTASTDTQYF. Written as DNA, the CDR3 is TGTGCCAGCAGTTACCAATATGCCGGGACAGCTAGCACAGATACGCAGTATTTT.